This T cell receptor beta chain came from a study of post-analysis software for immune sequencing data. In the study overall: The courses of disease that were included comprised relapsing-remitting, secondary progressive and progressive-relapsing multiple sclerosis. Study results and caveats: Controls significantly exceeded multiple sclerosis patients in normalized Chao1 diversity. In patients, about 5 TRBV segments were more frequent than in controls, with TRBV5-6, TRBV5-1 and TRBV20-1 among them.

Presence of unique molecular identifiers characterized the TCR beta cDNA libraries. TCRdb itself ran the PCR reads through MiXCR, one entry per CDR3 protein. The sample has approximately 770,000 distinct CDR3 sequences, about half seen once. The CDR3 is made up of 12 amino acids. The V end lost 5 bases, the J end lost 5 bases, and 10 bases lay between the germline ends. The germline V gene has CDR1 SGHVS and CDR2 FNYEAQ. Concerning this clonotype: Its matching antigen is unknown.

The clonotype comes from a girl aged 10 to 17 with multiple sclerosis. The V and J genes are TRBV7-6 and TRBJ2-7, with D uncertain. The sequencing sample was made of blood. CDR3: CASSTLGHEQYF. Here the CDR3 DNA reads TGTGCCAGCAGCACCCTCGGACACGAGCAGTACTTC.